This T cell receptor beta chain was sequenced for a study of OX40 agonist ivuxolimab in advanced cancers. Across the study: Partial responses were seen in three patients, one with hepatocellular carcinoma and two with cutaneous melanoma. Study-level points and caveats: There were also nonresponders showing low normalized T-cell clonal expansion. Undetermined was the antigen specificity of the expanded peripheral T cells.

The study sampled blood at baseline, cycle 4 day 1, and cycle 7 day 1. Turning to this clone: Antigen specificity is unknown.

TCRdb keeps only in-frame clones here, not all; method: immunoSEQ multiplex PCR. The repertoire includes fewer than 90,000 clones, about 91% of them detected once, and 2.5% to 3% sits in the top ten. The germline gives CDR1 MNHNS, CDR2 SASEGT. This CDR3 has 13 residues. Trimming stripped 4 bases from V and 4 bases from J, with 10 bases between. The receptor comes from an adult with an advanced solid tumor such as melanoma, head and neck, liver or kidney cancer. The chain recombines TRBV6-1 with TRBJ1-2, with D possibly matching TRBD1 (5 bases). This specimen consisted of CD4+ or CD8+ T cells sorted from blood, obtained in a trial of the OX40 agonist ivuxolimab. The DNA of the CDR3 is TGTGCCAGCAGTGTGGGGGAACTCTATGGCTACACCTTC. It encodes CASSVGELYGYTF.